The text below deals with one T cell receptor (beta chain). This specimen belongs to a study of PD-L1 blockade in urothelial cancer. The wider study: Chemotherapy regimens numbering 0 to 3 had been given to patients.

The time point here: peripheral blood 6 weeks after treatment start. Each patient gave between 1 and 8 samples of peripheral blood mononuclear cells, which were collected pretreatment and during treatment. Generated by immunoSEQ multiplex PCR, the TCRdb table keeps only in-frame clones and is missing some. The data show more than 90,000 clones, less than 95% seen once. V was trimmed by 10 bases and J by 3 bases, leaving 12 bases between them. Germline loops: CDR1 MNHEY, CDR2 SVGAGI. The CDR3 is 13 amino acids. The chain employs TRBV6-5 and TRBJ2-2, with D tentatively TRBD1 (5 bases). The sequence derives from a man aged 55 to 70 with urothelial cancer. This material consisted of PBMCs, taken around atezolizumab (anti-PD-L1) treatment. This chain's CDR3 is CATGRADTGELFF. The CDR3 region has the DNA TGTGCCACGGGCAGGGCTGACACCGGGGAGCTGTTTTTT.